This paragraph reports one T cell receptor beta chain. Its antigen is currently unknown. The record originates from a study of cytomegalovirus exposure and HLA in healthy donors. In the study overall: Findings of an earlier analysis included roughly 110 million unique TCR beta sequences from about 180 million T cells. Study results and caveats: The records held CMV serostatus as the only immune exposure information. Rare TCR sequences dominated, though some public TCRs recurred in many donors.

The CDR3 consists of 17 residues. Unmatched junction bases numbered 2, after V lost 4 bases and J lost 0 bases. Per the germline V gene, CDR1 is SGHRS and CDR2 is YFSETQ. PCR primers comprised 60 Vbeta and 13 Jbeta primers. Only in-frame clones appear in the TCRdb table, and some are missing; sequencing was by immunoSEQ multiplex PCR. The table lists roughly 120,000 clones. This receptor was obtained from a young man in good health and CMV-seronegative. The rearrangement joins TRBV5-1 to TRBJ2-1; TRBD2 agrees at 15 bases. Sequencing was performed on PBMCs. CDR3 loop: CASSPGLAGGSYNEQFF. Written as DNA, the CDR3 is TGCGCCAGCAGCCCGGGACTAGCGGGAGGCTCCTACAATGAGCAGTTCTTC.